This passage covers 24 T cell receptor beta chains from one sample sequenced in a study of blood T cell repertoires in COVID-19. Assay used: immunoSEQ multiplex PCR; TCRdb lists only in-frame clones, some missing. The sample lists roughly 220,000 clones, 84% seen once, with around 1.5% in the top ten. Sequenced sample: peripheral blood. These TCRs come from a middle-aged woman who had recovered from COVID-19.

The chain joins TRBV6-5 to TRBJ2-7; possibly TRBD1 for D (6 bases). The ends were cut back, 2 bases at V and 2 bases at J, with 10 bases in the middle. The CDR3 loop spans 14 amino acids. Germline V gives CDR1 MNHEY, CDR2 SVGAGI. The CDR3 nucleotides are TGTGCCAGCAGTTACGGACAGTACACCTACGAGCAGTACTTC. This sequence encodes CASSYGQYTYEQYF.

The V gene is TRBV20-1, the J gene TRBJ2-3; D is unclear. The germline V gene encodes CDR1 DFQATT and CDR2 SNEGSKA (reference sequence). This CDR3 is built from 10 residues. The germline V and J ends were trimmed by 8 bases and 6 bases, with 9 bases remaining between them. The CDR3 sequence: CSTQFDTQYF. CDR3 in DNA: TGCAGTACCCAGTTTGATACGCAGTATTTT.

The CDR3 is CASSRDRGTGELFF. In DNA form, the CDR3 reads TGTGCCAGCAGCCGGGACAGGGGAACCGGGGAGCTGTTTTTT. V and J are TRBV6-5 and TRBJ2-2; 10 nucleotides agree with TRBD1. Germline V gene data show CDR1 as MNHEY and CDR2 as SVGAGI. The CDR3 loop spans 14 amino acids. V dropped 6 bases and J dropped 5; count of bases not matched to a gene: 3.

The V gene is TRBV6-2 or TRBV6-3, the J gene TRBJ2-3; 14 nucleotides match TRBD2. This CDR3 is 17 amino acids long. Trimming removed 0 bases from V and 4 bases from J; junction bases left unmatched: 3. Germline values: CDR1 MNHEY, CDR2 SVGEGT. The CDR3 protein is CASSYSTSGGAADTQYF. The CDR3 DNA is TGTGCCAGCAGTTACTCGACTAGCGGGGGGGCCGCAGATACGCAGTATTTT.

V is TRBV2 and J is TRBJ1-6, with D perhaps matching TRBD1 (5 bases). This CDR3 region has 16 residues. Trimming removed 2 bases from V and 5 bases from J, with 13 bases in between. Per germline, CDR1 SNHLY and CDR2 FYNNEI. The CDR3 nucleotides read TGTGCCAGCAGTGAACGGGGGGTATTCAATAATTCACCCCTCCACTTT. It yields the protein CASSERGVFNNSPLHF.

V is TRBV29-1 and J is TRBJ2-5; 8 nucleotides align to TRBD1. This CDR3 contains 14 residues. Germline-derived CDR1 and CDR2 are SQVTM and ANQGSEA. Germline trimming cut 8 bases from V and 7 bases from J; bases unmatched to any gene: 15. The CDR3 nucleotides are TGCAGCTACCGACAGGGACAGGATAGAGGGACCCAGTACTTC. Protein product: CSYRQGQDRGTQYF.

The chain has TRBV18 and TRBJ1-2, with a possible D match to TRBD1 (6 bases). Trimming removed 5 bases from V and 1 base from J, with 17 bases in between. CDR1 and CDR2 from the germline V gene are KGHSH and LQKENI. CDR3 size: 16 residues. The CDR3, as DNA: TGTGCCAGCTCATCAACAGTGGACAGCTATAACTATGGCTACACCTTC. Residues: CASSSTVDSYNYGYTF.

The chain carries TRBV11-3 and TRBJ1-1; D possibly corresponds to TRBD1 (6 bases). Trimming left V 3 bases short and J 7 bases short, with 12 bases between. The germline CDR1 and CDR2 sequences are SGHNT and YENEEA. The CDR3 has 13 residues. The CDR3 protein is CASSLGDRLEAFF. The DNA of the CDR3 is TGTGCCAGCAGCTTGGGAGACAGGCTTGAAGCTTTCTTT.

V is TRBV6-5 and J is TRBJ1-5; D might be TRBD1 (6 bases). The CDR3 runs to 15 residues. Per germline, CDR1 MNHEY and CDR2 SVGAGI. V gave up 5 bases and J gave up 5 bases, with 16 bases separating them. Here the CDR3 DNA reads TGTGCCAGCAGTCCCCGGGGGGGGGCGTATCAGCCCCAGCATTTT. Translation: CASSPRGGAYQPQHF.

The genes are TRBV19 and TRBJ2-3; possible D gene TRBD2, 6 bases. Germline CDR1 is LNHDA and CDR2 is SQIVND (reference sequence). This CDR3 region has 16 residues. Trimming removed 0 bases from V and 2 bases from J, with 12 bases in between. The CDR3 loop reads CASSIDRGTHTDTQYF. The CDR3 nucleotides are TGTGCCAGTAGTATAGATCGGGGGACTCACACAGATACGCAGTATTTT. The whole variable domain, filled in from reference TRBV19 and TRBJ2-3, reads DGGITQSPKYLFRKEGQNVTLSCEQNLNHDAMYWYRQDPGQGLRLIYYSQIVNDFQKGDIAEGYSVSREKKESFPLTVTSAQKNPTAFYLCASSIDRGTHTDTQYFGPGTRLTVL.

This chain uses TRBV7-9 with TRBJ1-3, with TRBD1 matching over 7 bases. CDR1 SEHNR and CDR2 FQNEAQ come from the germline V gene (reference sequence). Germline trimming cut 4 bases from V and 3 bases from J; bases unmatched to any gene: 12. The CDR3 extends over 17 amino acids. The CDR3 DNA is TGTGCCAGCAGCTCCTCGACAGGGTATCAATATGGAAACACCATATATTTT. Protein sequence: CASSSSTGYQYGNTIYF.

This clone occurred a few times. The chain employs TRBV5-1 and TRBJ1-6; D is unresolved. The CDR3 totals 16 residues. The germline V gene has CDR1 SGHRS and CDR2 YFSETQ. Trimming removed 0 bases at V and 0 bases at J, with 7 bases between. This chain's CDR3 is CASSLAGSSYNSPLHF. DNA for the CDR3: TGCGCCAGCAGCTTGGCCGGGAGCTCCTATAATTCACCCCTCCACTTT.

The chain joins TRBV3-1 (or the pseudogene TRBV3-2) to TRBJ2-3; TRBD2 aligns across 9 bases. The V segment lost 2 bases and the J segment 4 bases; nucleotides outside the gene matches: 4. The CDR3 loop spans 15 amino acids. The germline V gene encodes CDR1 LGHDT and CDR2 YNNKEL (reference sequence). The CDR3 coding sequence is TGTGCCAGCAGCCAAATAGCGGGGGTATCAGATACGCAGTATTTT. Amino acids: CASSQIAGVSDTQYF.

The V and J genes are TRBV6-2 or TRBV6-3 and TRBJ2-4; D perhaps matches TRBD2 (7 bases). The germline V and J ends were trimmed by 5 bases and 0 bases, with 23 bases remaining between them. The germline V gene encodes CDR1 MNHEY and CDR2 SVGEGT. This CDR3 is built from 19 residues. The chain's CDR3 is CASSGQMGGGLLAKNIQYF. DNA for the CDR3: TGTGCCAGCAGTGGACAGATGGGGGGGGGTCTTCTAGCCAAAAACATTCAGTACTTC.

V usage is TRBV19 and J usage is TRBJ1-2; 7 bases map to TRBD1. Losses at the gene ends were 6 bases for V and 5 bases for J; bases not matched to a gene: 6. The CDR3 is made up of 13 amino acids. CDR1 and CDR2 from the germline V gene are LNHDA and SQIVND (reference sequence). The CDR3 loop reads CASRRTGDYGYTF. The CDR3 DNA reads as TGTGCCAGTAGGCGAACAGGGGATTATGGCTACACCTTC.

This chain uses TRBV4-1 with TRBJ2-7, with D tentatively TRBD1 (6 bases). CDR1 and CDR2 from the germline V gene are MGHRA and YSYEKL. This CDR3 has 21 residues. Trimming stripped 0 bases from V and 0 bases from J, with 27 bases between. This CDR3 reads CASSQDMQDGRVGARSYEQYF. For the CDR3, the DNA is TGCGCCAGCAGCCAAGATATGCAAGACGGTCGGGTGGGGGCGCGCTCCTACGAGCAGTACTTC.

Concerning this clone: Distinct nucleotide sequences in the sample also encode this CDR3. This chain uses TRBV19 with TRBJ1-2; 9 nucleotides align to TRBD1. CDR1 is LNHDA, CDR2 SQIVND, per germline (reference sequence). This CDR3 contains 14 residues. With 3 bases clipped from V and 5 bases from J, the junction kept 4 bases outside the gene matches. CDR3 bases: TGTGCCAGTAGTATCGGACAGGGGCTTTATGGCTACACCTTC. Amino acid sequence: CASSIGQGLYGYTF. Looking up the rest from reference TRBV19 and TRBJ1-2 gives the full variable domain: DGGITQSPKYLFRKEGQNVTLSCEQNLNHDAMYWYRQDPGQGLRLIYYSQIVNDFQKGDIAEGYSVSREKKESFPLTVTSAQKNPTAFYLCASSIGQGLYGYTFGSGTRLTVV.

Written as DNA, the CDR3 is TGCGCCAGCAGCCCCTCCACGGGACAGTCCTACGAGCAGTACTTC. Its translation: CASSPSTGQSYEQYF. The V and J genes are TRBV4-3 and TRBJ2-7; TRBD1 aligns across 7 bases. The V gene's germline CDR1 is LGHNA and CDR2 YSLEER. The CDR3 length is 15 residues. Trimming cost V 4 bases and J 1 base; bases outside gene matches: 7.

The gene calls are TRBV28 and TRBJ1-1, with D maybe TRBD1 (6 bases). The germline gives CDR1 MDHEN, CDR2 SYDVKM. V was pared by 6 bases and J by 1 base, with 15 bases between. This CDR3 contains 15 residues. The CDR3 loop reads CASSLPDRPNTEAFF. CDR3 DNA sequence: TGTGCCAGCAGCTTACCGGACAGACCGAACACTGAAGCTTTCTTT. Looking up the rest from reference TRBV28 and TRBJ1-1 gives the full variable domain: DVKVTQSSRYLVKRTGEKVFLECVQDMDHENMFWYRQDPGLGLRLIYFSYDVKMKEKGDIPEGYSVSREKKERFSLILESASTNQTSMYLCASSLPDRPNTEAFFGQGTRLTVV.

This clone was detected only a few times. This rearrangement joins TRBV7-9 to TRBJ1-1, with a tentative D call TRBD1 (6 bases). The V and J ends lost 6 bases and 4 bases respectively, with 21 bases between them. CDR3 length: 16 residues. The germline gives CDR1 SEHNR, CDR2 FQNEAQ (reference sequence). CDR3: CASSPDRTAESTEAFF. Written as DNA, the CDR3 is TGTGCCAGCAGTCCCGACAGGACGGCCGAGAGCACTGAAGCTTTCTTT.

V usage is TRBV11-2 and J usage is TRBJ1-1, with D unresolved. The CDR3 loop spans 12 amino acids. Germline values: CDR1 SGHAT, CDR2 FQNNGV. V dropped 1 base and J dropped 11 bases, with 11 bases sitting between them. The CDR3: CASSLVRRWAFF. The CDR3 nucleotides are TGTGCCAGCAGCTTAGTTAGGAGGTGGGCTTTCTTT.

J is TRBJ1-2 and V is TRBV5-1; D is ambiguous. Trimming removed 1 base at V and 8 bases at J, with 15 bases between. The CDR3 loop spans 14 amino acids. Germline CDR1 SGHRS, CDR2 YFSETQ. CDR3 sequence: CASSLYGTEEGYTF. CDR3 sequence (DNA): TGCGCCAGCAGCTTGTATGGCACCGAGGAGGGCTACACCTTC.

This chain links TRBV7-2 with TRBJ2-5, with 11 bases lining up with TRBD1. V dropped 5 bases and J dropped 4; count of bases not matched to a gene: 3. Germline CDR1 is SGHTA and CDR2 is FQGNSA. This CDR3 has 14 amino acids. The CDR3 coding sequence is TGTGCCAGCAGCATTGGACAGGGGGCAGAGACCCAGTACTTC. This translates into CASSIGQGAETQYF.

The chain employs TRBV7-2 and TRBJ2-1, with 7 bases matching TRBD1. The junction had 1 base not matched to a gene; V was cut back by 3 bases and J by 8 bases. CDR1 is SGHTA and CDR2 is FQGNSA in the germline V gene. This CDR3 is 12 amino acids long. For the CDR3, the DNA is TGTGCCAGCAGCTTCACAGGGGATGAGCAGTTCTTC. Translation gives CASSFTGDEQFF.